The rows below give T cell receptor beta chains drawn from one sample of a study of CD8+CD57+ T cells in acquired aplastic anemia. TCRdb redid the calling of the reads with MiXCR, one entry per CDR3 protein. The sample shows 300,000 or so distinct CDR3 sequences, about 50% of them seen only once. Sequences were obtained from sorted CD4+, CD8+, or CD8+CD57+ T cells (not recorded which) from PBMCs. The origin of the receptors is a human donor with aplastic anemia. Each CDR3 is given with its conserved first and last residue. Fields, in order: CDR3 length, clone size, D gene, J gene, V gene, CDR3 protein, CDR3 DNA. The D gene is left open where the match is weak. Not every row has a clone size; where given, it reads once, few, many or a size class.

17,once,NA,TRBJ2-5,TRBV2,CASSRRSLRGGNQPQYF,TGTGCCAGCAGCAGGCGGAGTCTCCGCGGGGGCAATCAGCCCCAGTACTTC
13,few,NA,TRBJ1-1,TRBV2,CASSRDANTEAFF,TGTGCCAGCAGCCGGGACGCCAACACTGAAGCTTTCTTT
13,many,NA,TRBJ2-5,TRBV18,CASSPGWEETQYF,TGTGCCAGCTCACCAGGCTGGGAAGAGACCCAGTACTTC
14,many,NA,TRBJ2-7,TRBV7-9,CASSNRGSSYEQYF,TGTGCCAGCAGCAATAGGGGGAGTTCCTACGAGCAGTACTTC
18,NA,TRBD2,TRBJ2-5,TRBV2,CASSVSGLAGGPQETQYF,TGCGCCAGCAGTGTGTCGGGACTAGCGGGGGGACCCCAAGAGACCCAGTACTTC
14,NA,TRBD2,TRBJ2-5,TRBV5-1,CASSRGGPEETKYF,TGCGCCAGTTCCCGGGGGGGGCCGGAGGAGACCAAGTACTTC
13,NA,NA,TRBJ2-1,TRBV7-9,CASSLGAGDEQFF,TGTGCCAGCAGCTTAGGGGCCGGGGATGAGCAGTTCTTC
12,NA,NA,TRBJ2-7,TRBV20-1,CSAWVRPYEQYF,TGCAGTGCTTGGGTCAGACCCTACGAGCAGTACTTC
16,many,TRBD2,TRBJ2-1,TRBV6-1,CASRFPGLAGGNEQFF,TGTGCCAGCAGGTTCCCGGGACTAGCGGGAGGCAATGAGCAGTTCTTC
13,NA,NA,TRBJ2-1,TRBV19,CASGSGAYNEQFF,TGTGCCAGTGGCTCAGGTGCTTACAATGAGCAGTTCTTC
14,many,TRBD1,TRBJ1-1,TRBV15,CATSRAGQGDEAFF,TGTGCCACCAGCAGAGCCGGACAGGGTGATGAAGCTTTCTTT
16,NA,TRBD2,TRBJ2-3,TRBV19,CASSKREGRGTDTQYF,TGTGCCAGTAGTAAGCGGGAGGGCCGCGGCACAGATACGCAGTATTTT
17,NA,TRBD1,TRBJ1-3,TRBV19,CASSVRDRPSPGNTIYF,TGTGCCAGTAGTGTCCGGGACAGACCGAGCCCTGGAAACACCATATATTTT
15,NA,TRBD1,TRBJ2-3,TRBV2,CASSPGTVSTDTQYF,TGTGCCAGCAGTCCCGGGACAGTTAGCACAGATACGCAGTATTTT
13,NA,TRBD2,TRBJ2-1,TRBV5-6,CATQAGGLSEQFF,TGTGCCACCCAAGCGGGAGGGCTTAGTGAGCAGTTCTTC
17,many,NA,TRBJ1-4,TRBV20-1,CSALNPGGAATNEKLFF,TGCAGTGCTCTAAACCCTGGGGGCGCAGCAACTAATGAAAAACTGTTTTTT
14,many,NA,TRBJ2-5,TRBV20-1,CSARVFRDEETQYF,TGCAGTGCTAGAGTTTTTCGGGACGAGGAGACCCAGTACTTC
14,many,NA,TRBJ2-7,TRBV5-4,CASSWTESSYEQYF,TGTGCCAGCAGCTGGACGGAGAGCTCCTACGAGCAGTACTTC
15,NA,TRBD2,TRBJ2-3,TRBV6-6,CASSWATSGGDTQYF,TGTGCCAGCAGTTGGGCGACTAGCGGGGGAGATACGCAGTATTTT
14,NA,TRBD2,TRBJ2-5,TRBV19,CASASGRPQETQYF,TGTGCCAGCGCTAGCGGGAGACCTCAAGAGACCCAGTACTTC
14,many,TRBD1,TRBJ2-1,TRBV24-1,CATSDPGQGNEQFF,TGTGCCACCAGTGACCCGGGACAGGGGAATGAGCAGTTCTTC
15,many,NA,TRBJ2-1,TRBV5-1,CASSTDTSSYNEQFF,TGCGCCAGCAGTACGGACACGAGCTCCTACAATGAGCAGTTCTTC
15,NA,TRBD2,TRBJ2-7,TRBV14,CASSLEAGVGREQYF,TGTGCCAGCAGTTTAGAGGCGGGGGTCGGACGCGAGCAGTACTTC
12,NA,NA,TRBJ2-7,TRBV2,CASSTAPHEQYF,TGTGCCAGCAGTACCGCTCCCCACGAGCAGTACTTC
15,NA,NA,TRBJ2-1,TRBV24-1,CATSDLSVGGNEQFF,TGTGCCACCAGTGATTTGTCCGTAGGGGGTAATGAGCAGTTCTTC
9,NA,NA,TRBJ2-7,TRBV29-1,CSPLFGSDF,TGCAGCCCCCTCTTTGGGAGTGACTTC
15,NA,TRBD2,TRBJ2-7,TRBV20-1,CSAASLAGASYEQYF,TGCAGTGCTGCAAGCCTAGCGGGGGCCTCCTACGAGCAGTACTTC
16,NA,NA,TRBJ2-7,TRBV7-9,CASSPSPSREFNEQYF,TGTGCCAGCAGCCCTTCTCCGTCCCGGGAATTCAACGAGCAGTACTTC
15,NA,TRBD2,TRBJ2-7,TRBV4-1,CASSQDPSGYYEQYF,TGCGCCAGCAGCCAAGATCCTAGCGGTTACTACGAGCAGTACTTC
14,many,NA,TRBJ1-6,TRBV5-8,CASNSGNYNSPLHF,TGTGCCAGCAACTCAGGAAACTATAATTCACCCCTCCACTTT
15,few,NA,TRBJ2-7,TRBV7-8,CASSSPPRGSYEQYF,TGTGCCAGCAGCTCCCCACCGAGGGGTTCCTACGAGCAGTACTTC
19,NA,NA,TRBJ1-5,TRBV10-3,CAISSTYPGSVGSNQPQHF,TGTGCCATCAGTAGCACCTATCCAGGGTCGGTGGGAAGCAATCAGCCCCAGCATTTT
14,NA,TRBD1,TRBJ1-1,TRBV5-8,CASTLEGANTEAFF,TGTGCCAGCACCCTAGAGGGGGCGAACACTGAAGCTTTCTTT
14,NA,TRBD1,TRBJ2-7,TRBV5-1,CASSYSDRGGEQYF,TGCGCCAGCAGCTACTCGGACAGGGGCGGCGAGCAGTACTTC
15,few,NA,TRBJ2-2,TRBV19,CASSMGQGSTGELFF,TGTGCCAGTAGTATGGGGCAGGGGAGCACCGGGGAGCTGTTTTTT
17,NA,NA,TRBJ2-2,TRBV7-6,CASSLVFQGGDTGGLFF,TGTGCCAGCAGCTTAGTTTTCCAGGGGGGTGACACCGGGGGGCTGTTTTTT
13,NA,TRBD2,TRBJ2-1,TRBV5-1,CASSGGSYNEQFF,TGCGCCAGCAGCGGCGGGAGTTACAATGAGCAGTTCTTC
14,few,NA,TRBJ1-2,TRBV9,CASSVGEGDYGYTF,TGTGCCAGCAGCGTAGGTGAGGGGGACTATGGCTACACCTTC
17,NA,TRBD2,TRBJ2-1,TRBV12-3/TRBV12-4,CASSLSGTSGGYNEQFF,TGTGCCAGCAGTTTGTCCGGGACTAGCGGCGGATACAATGAGCAGTTCTTC
12,NA,TRBD1,TRBJ1-1,TRBV12-3/TRBV12-4,CASSTDRGSAFF,TGTGCCAGCAGCACCGACAGGGGGTCAGCTTTCTTT
15,many,TRBD1,TRBJ2-5,TRBV6-1,CASSGEPGQGKTQYF,TGTGCCAGCAGTGGGGAACCGGGACAGGGGAAGACCCAGTACTTC
16,many,NA,TRBJ1-5,TRBV12-5,CASGLVIGGINQPQHF,TGTGCTAGTGGTTTGGTTATCGGGGGGATCAATCAGCCCCAGCATTTT
13,NA,NA,TRBJ2-4,TRBV20-1,CSGRGVAKNIQYF,TGCAGTGGTCGAGGGGTAGCCAAAAACATTCAGTACTTC
15,NA,TRBD1,TRBJ2-1,TRBV4-2,CASSLTTGSYNEQFF,TGTGCCAGCAGCCTGACGACAGGGTCCTACAATGAGCAGTTCTTC
14,NA,NA,TRBJ1-1,TRBV10-2,CASSEVQINTEAFF,TGCGCCAGCAGTGAGGTTCAGATCAACACTGAAGCTTTCTTT
16,few,TRBD2,TRBJ2-2,TRBV29-1,CSAGGLAGQNTGELFF,TGCAGCGCCGGAGGGCTAGCGGGACAGAACACCGGGGAGCTGTTTTTT
16,NA,TRBD2,TRBJ2-1,TRBV7-3,CASSLVGTSVFNEQFF,TGTGCCAGCAGCTTAGTAGGGACTAGCGTATTCAATGAGCAGTTCTTC
14,many,TRBD1,TRBJ2-2,TRBV6-1,CASSGGQGSGELFF,TGTGCCAGCAGTGGGGGACAGGGGTCCGGGGAGCTGTTTTTT
14,NA,NA,TRBJ2-3,TRBV20-1,CSARDGASTDTQYF,TGCAGTGCTAGAGATGGGGCGAGCACAGATACGCAGTATTTT
14,NA,NA,TRBJ2-5,TRBV4-2,CASSLVAASETQYF,TGTGCCAGCAGCTTAGTTGCAGCGTCTGAGACCCAGTACTTC
12,NA,NA,TRBJ2-3,TRBV20-1,CSGGREGDTQYF,TGCAGTGGGGGCAGGGAAGGAGATACGCAGTATTTT
13,NA,NA,TRBJ2-3,TRBV9,CASNLDDTDTQYF,TGTGCCAGCAACCTAGACGACACAGATACGCAGTATTTT
13,NA,NA,TRBJ2-5,TRBV24-1,CATSDLIGGTQYF,TGTGCCACCAGTGATTTAATCGGGGGGACCCAGTACTTC